The 14 T cell receptor beta chains in this list originate from one sample, sequenced in a study of blood T cell repertoires in COVID-19. The data were produced by immunoSEQ multiplex PCR, yet TCRdb's version contains in-frame clones alone and is incomplete. Of about 260,000 clones listed, roughly 82% were seen once; the top ten hold 2% to 2.5%. Sequencing input: PBMCs or T cells enriched from blood (not recorded which). The receptor source for this set is a woman aged 50 to 60 who had recovered from COVID-19.

Remarks on this clone: Within the sample, other DNA sequences also encode this same CDR3. The J gene is TRBJ2-1, the V gene TRBV4-2; no clear D. Germline CDR1 reads LGHNA; CDR2 reads YNFKEQ. This CDR3 region has 12 residues. V was shortened by 0 bases and J by 7 bases, with 4 bases between the two germline ends. CDR3 nucleotide sequence: TGTGCCAGCAGCCAAGACAGAAATGAGCAGTTCTTC. Residues: CASSQDRNEQFF.

This clone has just one count. V is TRBV9 and J is TRBJ1-6, with D uncertain. V was clipped by 2 bases and J by 4 bases, with 7 bases between them. Germline assignment: CDR1 SGDLS and CDR2 YYNGEE. This CDR3 has 14 amino acids. The CDR3 bases are TGTGCCAGCAGCGTTGCCGGGTATAATTCACCCCTCCACTTT. This gives the protein CASSVAGYNSPLHF. Complete variable domain (other parts from reference TRBV9 and TRBJ1-6): DSGVTQTPKHLITATGQRVTLRCSPRSGDLSVYWYQQSLDQGLQFLIQYYNGEERAKGNILERFSAQQFPDLHSELNLSSLELGDSALYFCASSVAGYNSPLHFGNGTRLTVT.

This clone appeared a few times. V is TRBV6-6 and J is TRBJ2-7, with D tentatively TRBD2 (6 bases). The V gene's germline CDR1 is MNHNY and CDR2 SVGAGI (reference sequence). V lost 7 bases and J 3 bases, leaving 13 bases between the germline ends. The CDR3 totals 13 residues. The CDR3 DNA is TGTGCCAGCACGCTGCGGGGAAACTACGAGCAGTACTTC. It codes for CASTLRGNYEQYF.

The genes are TRBV18 and TRBJ2-4; 9 bases line up with TRBD2. Germline CDR1 reads KGHSH; CDR2 reads LQKENI. V was clipped by 4 bases and J by 6 bases; unmatched bases: 10. This CDR3 is built from 16 residues. The CDR3 reads CASSLGGRAGGNIQYF. CDR3 DNA: TGTGCCAGCTCACTCGGCGGGAGGGCCGGGGGAAACATTCAGTACTTC.

In its sample, this clone was seen a few times. The rearrangement joins TRBV9 to TRBJ1-2; tentatively, D is TRBD1 (5 bases). V was clipped by 1 base and J by 5 bases, with 6 bases between them. This CDR3 is 12 amino acids long. Per the germline V gene, CDR1 is SGDLS and CDR2 is YYNGEE. The DNA for the CDR3 is TGTGCCAGCAGCGTACAGGGATATGGCTACACCTTC. It encodes CASSVQGYGYTF.

The chain combines TRBV7-6 with TRBJ2-7, with D tentatively TRBD2 (5 bases). CDR3 length equals 15 residues. V shed 5 bases and J shed 0 bases, with 14 bases lying between them. The germline V gene has CDR1 SGHVS and CDR2 FNYEAQ. This CDR3 is CASSLGEISSYEQYF. CDR3 nucleotides: TGTGCCAGCAGCCTCGGGGAGATAAGCTCCTACGAGCAGTACTTC.

The chain couples TRBV2 to TRBJ2-5; D unclear. CDR1 is SNHLY, CDR2 FYNNEI, per germline. Trimming stripped 6 bases from V and 2 bases from J, with 10 bases between. The CDR3 is made up of 13 amino acids. The CDR3 DNA sequence: TGTGCCAGCAGCAACGACATACAAGAGACCCAGTACTTC. It encodes CASSNDIQETQYF.

The V and J genes are TRBV5-6 and TRBJ2-2, with TRBD1 matching over 9 bases. This CDR3 has 16 amino acids. J gave up 5 bases and V 0 bases, and 5 bases lay outside the gene matches. Germline V gene sequence: CDR1 SGHDT, CDR2 YYEEEE. CDR3 nucleotide sequence: TGTGCCAGCAGCTTGGTAGGGACAGGGCGGACCGGGGAGCTGTTTTTT. This sequence encodes CASSLVGTGRTGELFF.

This rearrangement joins TRBV28 to TRBJ2-3, with D possibly matching TRBD1 (6 bases). The CDR3 is 15 amino acids. The germline V gene has CDR1 MDHEN and CDR2 SYDVKM. Between the trimmed V and J ends, which lost 5 bases and 1 base, there was a span of 13 bases. The CDR3 protein is CASSRPGDGTDTQYF. As DNA, the CDR3 is TGTGCCAGCAGTCGACCAGGGGACGGCACAGATACGCAGTATTTT.

CDR3 sequence reads: CAWSVGQLLNEKLFF. CDR3 nucleotide sequence: TGTGCCTGGAGTGTTGGACAACTCCTTAATGAAAAACTGTTTTTT. This chain links TRBV30 with TRBJ1-4; possible D gene TRBD1, 5 bases. CDR1 is GTSNPN and CDR2 is SVGIG in the germline V gene (reference sequence). V lost 0 bases and J 4 bases, leaving 12 bases between the germline ends. This CDR3 comprises 15 residues.

V usage is TRBV27 and J usage is TRBJ1-1; D might be TRBD1 (6 bases). The V end lost 0 bases, the J end lost 5 bases, and 16 bases lay between the germline ends. The CDR3 has 16 amino acids. Germline CDR1 MNHEY, CDR2 SMNVEV (reference sequence). Here the CDR3 DNA reads TGTGCCAGCAGTTTATCCGCTTGGGACAAAGGAACTGAAGCTTTCTTT. Translated, it gives CASSLSAWDKGTEAFF.

J is TRBJ2-7 and V is TRBV29-1, with 10 bases aligning to TRBD1. Trimming took 7 bases from V and 5 from J; bases not matched to a gene: 8. This CDR3 contains 13 residues. From germline, CDR1 is SQVTM and CDR2 ANQGSEA. CDR3 protein: CSAGTGASDEQYF. The DNA for the CDR3 is TGCAGCGCAGGGACAGGGGCTTCCGACGAGCAGTACTTC.

This chain links TRBV5-5 with TRBJ2-7, with 8 bases fitting TRBD2. CDR1 is SGHKS, CDR2 YYEKEE, per germline (reference sequence). The CDR3 has 17 residues. With V trimmed by 7 bases and J by 5 bases, 20 bases remained unmatched. CDR3 amino acids: CASDREGLPPGLDEQYF. In DNA form, the CDR3 reads TGTGCCAGCGATCGGGAGGGTCTCCCTCCGGGGCTCGACGAGCAGTACTTC. Full variable domain (outside the CDR3, taken from reference TRBV5-5 and TRBJ2-7): DAGVTQSPTHLIKTRGQQVTLRCSPISGHKSVSWYQQVLGQGPQFIFQYYEKEERGRGNFPDRFSARQFPNYSSELNVNALLLGDSALYLCASDREGLPPGLDEQYFGPGTRLTVT.

V and J are TRBV7-9 and TRBJ1-1, with 8 positions matching TRBD1. This CDR3 spans 15 amino acids. V lost 5 bases, J lost 5 bases, and 10 bases stayed unmatched. Germline V gene sequence: CDR1 SEHNR, CDR2 FQNEAQ (reference sequence). The CDR3 here is CASSPLQGGGTEAFF. The CDR3 DNA is TGTGCCAGCAGCCCGTTACAGGGGGGAGGAACTGAAGCTTTCTTT.